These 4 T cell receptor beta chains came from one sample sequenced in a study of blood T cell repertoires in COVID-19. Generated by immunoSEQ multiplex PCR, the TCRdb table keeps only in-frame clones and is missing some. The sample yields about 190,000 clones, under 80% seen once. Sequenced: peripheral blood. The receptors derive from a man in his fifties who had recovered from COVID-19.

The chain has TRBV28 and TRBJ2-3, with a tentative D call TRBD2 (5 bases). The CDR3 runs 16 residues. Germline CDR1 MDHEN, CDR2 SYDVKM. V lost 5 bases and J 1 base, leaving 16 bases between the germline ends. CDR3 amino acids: CASSPKAGLRTDTQYF. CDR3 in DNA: TGTGCCAGCAGTCCGAAAGCCGGACTCCGCACAGATACGCAGTATTTT.

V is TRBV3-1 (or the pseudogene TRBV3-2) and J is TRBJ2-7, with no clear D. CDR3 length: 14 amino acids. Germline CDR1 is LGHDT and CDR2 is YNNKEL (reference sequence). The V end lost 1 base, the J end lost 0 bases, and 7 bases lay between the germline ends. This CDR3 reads CASSQVSSSYEQYF. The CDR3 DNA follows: TGTGCCAGCAGCCAAGTTAGTAGCTCCTACGAGCAGTACTTC.

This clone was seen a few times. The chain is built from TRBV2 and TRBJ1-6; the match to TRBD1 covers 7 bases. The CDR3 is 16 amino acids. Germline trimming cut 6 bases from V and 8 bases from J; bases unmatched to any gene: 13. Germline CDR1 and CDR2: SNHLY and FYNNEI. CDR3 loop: CASRDPTGNEHSPLHF. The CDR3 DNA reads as TGTGCCAGCAGGGACCCGACAGGGAACGAGCATTCACCCCTCCACTTT.

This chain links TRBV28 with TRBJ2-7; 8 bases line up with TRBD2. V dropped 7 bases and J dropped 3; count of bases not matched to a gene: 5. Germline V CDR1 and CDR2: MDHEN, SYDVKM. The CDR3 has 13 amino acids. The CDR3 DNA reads TGTGCCAGCAACAGTGCGGGAGGCTACGAGCAGTACTTC. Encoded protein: CASNSAGGYEQYF.